One sample yielded the 20 T cell receptor beta chains listed below, sequenced in a study of shared clonotypes between healthy human individuals. Selected positively for CCR7 and CD45RO-negative, naive CD8 cells excluded terminally differentiated effector memory CD45RA+ cells. Only in-frame clones appear in the TCRdb table, and some are missing; sequencing was by immunoSEQ multiplex PCR. The profile shows about 2.2 million clones, around 93% of them singletons. Input material: naive CD8+ T cells from PBMCs. All receptors derive from a man aged 18 to 30 in good health. Some clones in this sample may be carry-over from other donors' samples.

This sequence joins TRBV10-1 and TRBJ2-7; D is unresolved. The germline V gene has CDR1 WNHNN and CDR2 SYGVQD (reference sequence). The CDR3 totals 19 residues. V was trimmed by 2 bases and J by 4 bases, leaving 27 bases between them. The CDR3: CASSEILLFFPKTSYEQYF. CDR3 DNA sequence: TGCGCCAGCAGTGAGATTCTTCTCTTCTTCCCTAAGACCAGTTACGAGCAGTACTTC.

V gene TRBV25-1 combines with J gene TRBJ2-1, with D possibly matching TRBD2 (7 bases). The CDR3 runs 13 residues. From germline, CDR1 is MGHDK and CDR2 SYGVNS. The V end lost 4 bases, the J end lost 10 bases, and 14 bases lay between the germline ends. CDR3 bases: TGTGCCAGCAGTGGGCTGGGGGGGCTGGAGCAGTTCTTC. Encoded protein: CASSGLGGLEQFF.

V and J are TRBV10-3 and TRBJ1-1, with TRBD1 matching 7 bases. The V segment lost 7 bases and the J segment 1 base; nucleotides outside the gene matches: 12. This CDR3 is 16 amino acids long. CDR1 is ENHRY and CDR2 is SYGVKD in the germline V gene. As DNA, the CDR3 is TGTGCCATCACCCGGGGTAAGGGGGCCGCGAACACTGAAGCTTTCTTT. Amino acids: CAITRGKGAANTEAFF.

This clone was detected only once. This rearrangement joins TRBV5-3 to TRBJ1-5, with D uncertain. TRBV5-3 is treated as an ORF (open reading frame) with a function not yet certain. The CDR3 runs 15 residues. V lost 0 bases, J lost 0 bases, and 7 bases lay in between. CDR3 region: CARSLAGCSNQPQHF. CDR3 DNA: TGTGCCAGAAGCTTGGCAGGTTGTAGCAATCAGCCCCAGCATTTT.

The DNA of the CDR3 is TGCAGCGTTGATGTAGGAGCGGCCCAAGAGACCCAGTACTTC. Amino acid sequence: CSVDVGAAQETQYF. The chain links TRBV29-1 to TRBJ2-5; weak D call: TRBD2 (5 bases). Trimming left V 3 bases short and J 1 base short, with 12 bases between. Germline-derived CDR1 and CDR2 are SQVTM and ANQGSEA. The length of the CDR3 is 14 residues.

The genes are TRBV9 and TRBJ2-7, with 10 nucleotides matching TRBD2. J was trimmed by 4 bases and V by 0 bases; bases with no gene match: 7. The germline CDR1 and CDR2 sequences are SGDLS and YYNGEE. The CDR3 is made up of 16 amino acids. CDR3 DNA: TGTGCCAGCAGCGTAGCTCAGCGGGAGGGCCTATACGAGCAGTACTTC. Encoded protein: CASSVAQREGLYEQYF.

To note about this clone: Within the sample, other DNA sequences also encode this same CDR3. This sequence joins TRBV9 and TRBJ2-7; 8 positions agree with TRBD2. Trimming took 0 bases from V and 2 from J; bases not matched to a gene: 4. The CDR3 loop spans 15 amino acids. The germline V gene encodes CDR1 SGDLS and CDR2 YYNGEE. The CDR3 DNA is TGTGCCAGCAGCGTAGTTGCGGGAGGAACCTACGAGCAGTACTTC. Its translation is CASSVVAGGTYEQYF.

The V call is TRBV4-1, the J call TRBJ1-2; tentative D call: TRBD1 (6 bases). The CDR3 covers 17 residues. CDR1 and CDR2 (germline): MGHRA, YSYEKL. V lost 0 bases, J lost 5 bases, and 19 bases lay in between. The CDR3 DNA sequence: TGCGCCAGCAGCCAAGAGGGGGGGCTTACCGGGACGTATGGCTACACCTTC. Protein product: CASSQEGGLTGTYGYTF.

The chain employs TRBV5-1 and TRBJ2-7, with 8 nucleotides matching TRBD1. The CDR3 contains 13 residues. CDR1 and CDR2 from the germline V gene are SGHRS and YFSETQ. J gave up 3 bases and V 4 bases, and 3 bases lay outside the gene matches. DNA for the CDR3: TGCGCCAGCAGCGCGACAGGGGTCTACGAGCAGTACTTC. Translation gives CASSATGVYEQYF. The whole variable domain, remainder taken from reference TRBV5-1 and TRBJ2-7, is KAGVTQTPRYLIKTRGQQVTLSCSPISGHRSVSWYQQTPGQGLQFLFEYFSETQRNKGNFPGRFSGRQFSNSRSEMNVSTLELGDSALYLCASSATGVYEQYFGPGTRLTVT.

The chain recombines TRBV9 with TRBJ2-7, with D perhaps matching TRBD1 (5 bases). CDR1 and CDR2 (germline): SGDLS, YYNGEE. This CDR3 contains 15 residues. Trimming cost V 2 bases and J 2 bases, with 14 bases left between them. The CDR3: CASSVSGLGPYEQYF. CDR3 nucleotides: TGTGCCAGCAGCGTCTCTGGGCTGGGGCCCTACGAGCAGTACTTC.

The rearrangement links TRBV27 to TRBJ2-3; 7 positions match TRBD2. The V gene end was trimmed by 3 bases and the J gene end by 1 base; junction bases not matched to a gene: 7. The germline gives CDR1 MNHEY, CDR2 SMNVEV (reference sequence). The CDR3 is 16 amino acids. As DNA, the CDR3 is TGTGCCAGCAGTTTCCCCGGGGGGTCGGGCACAGATACGCAGTATTTT. This sequence encodes CASSFPGGSGTDTQYF.

V and J are TRBV7-9 and TRBJ1-4; D might be TRBD1 (6 bases). Germline lookup yields CDR1 SEHNR and CDR2 FQNEAQ (reference sequence). The CDR3 runs 14 residues. V lost 5 bases to trimming and J lost 8 bases, with 15 bases between them. The CDR3 coding sequence is TGTGCCAGCAGCCGATCAGACAGGCCCGAAAAACTGTTTTTT. Translated: CASSRSDRPEKLFF.

The rearrangement uses TRBV28 and TRBJ2-2; D might be TRBD1 (5 bases). Trimming took off 3 bases at V and 6 bases at J, with 14 bases between the two ends. Germline V gene data show CDR1 as MDHEN and CDR2 as SYDVKM. The CDR3 covers 15 residues. CDR3 sequence reads: CASSLVREVSGELFF. The CDR3 DNA follows: TGTGCCAGCAGTTTGGTCAGGGAAGTTTCCGGGGAGCTGTTTTTT.

The chain combines TRBV6-1 with TRBJ1-3; D is undetermined. The ends were cut back, 6 bases at V and 1 base at J, with 10 bases in the middle. CDR3 length equals 14 residues. The V gene's germline CDR1 is MNHNS and CDR2 SASEGT. CDR3 coding DNA: TGTGCCAGCAGACGCGACACTTCTGGAAACACCATATATTTT. Residues: CASRRDTSGNTIYF.

The chain uses TRBV19 and TRBJ1-5; tentatively, D is TRBD1 (5 bases). V was cut by 4 bases and J by 7 bases, with 17 bases left in between. Germline CDR1 and CDR2: LNHDA and SQIVND (reference sequence). CDR3 length: 15 amino acids. CDR3 sequence reads: CASSSISYRKQPQHF. The DNA of the CDR3 is TGTGCCAGTAGTAGTATCTCGTACAGGAAACAGCCCCAGCATTTT. The full variable domain, rest sourced from reference TRBV19 and TRBJ1-5, is DGGITQSPKYLFRKEGQNVTLSCEQNLNHDAMYWYRQDPGQGLRLIYYSQIVNDFQKGDIAEGYSVSREKKESFPLTVTSAQKNPTAFYLCASSSISYRKQPQHFGDGTRLSIL.

The chain is built from TRBV27 and TRBJ1-2, with 8 nucleotides matching TRBD1. Germline CDR1 and CDR2: MNHEY and SMNVEV (reference sequence). This CDR3 spans 13 amino acids. The J segment lost 5 bases and the V segment lost 3 bases, leaving 2 bases of the junction unmatched. The CDR3: CASSLYRGYGYTF. CDR3 nucleotide sequence: TGTGCCAGCAGTTTGTACAGGGGGTATGGCTACACCTTC.

This chain uses TRBV7-9 with TRBJ2-3; D gene uncertain. Trimming removed 4 bases from V and 5 bases from J, with 19 bases in between. The CDR3 is 16 amino acids. Germline V gene data show CDR1 as SEHNR and CDR2 as FQNEAQ (reference sequence). CDR3: CASSSILNRQVDTQYF. The CDR3 region has the DNA TGTGCCAGCAGCTCCATCCTAAACCGACAAGTAGATACGCAGTATTTT.

This chain uses TRBV6-5 with TRBJ1-1, with a weak D call TRBD1 (6 bases). Germline values: CDR1 MNHEY, CDR2 SVGAGI. The CDR3 length is 14 residues. The germline V and J ends were trimmed by 2 bases and 3 bases, with 10 bases remaining between them. The CDR3 loop is CASSYGGLDTEAFF. CDR3 nucleotides: TGTGCCAGCAGTTACGGGGGGCTGGACACTGAAGCTTTCTTT.

This chain uses TRBV30 with TRBJ2-7; 7 bases are a match to TRBD2. Germline V gene sequence: CDR1 GTSNPN, CDR2 SVGIG (reference sequence). J gave up 1 base and V 1 base, and 1 base lay outside the gene matches. The CDR3 has 13 amino acids. CDR3 amino acids: CAWSGRESYEQYF. The DNA of the CDR3 is TGTGCCTGGAGTGGGCGGGAGTCCTACGAGCAGTACTTC.

The rearrangement links TRBV28 to TRBJ2-7; D is undetermined. CDR3 length: 16 residues. Germline assignment: CDR1 MDHEN and CDR2 SYDVKM. With 6 bases removed from V and 2 bases from J, the gap between germline ends came to 20 bases. The CDR3 nucleotides are TGTGCCAGCAGATCTGACCCTTCGGACGGTCCCTACGAGCAGTACTTC. This translates into CASRSDPSDGPYEQYF.